A single sample is the source of the 5 T cell receptor beta chains below, sequenced in a study of shared clonotypes between healthy human individuals. Profiling relied on immunoSEQ multiplex PCR, and the TCRdb table lists in-frame clones only, not all of them. This repertoire shows under 2.5 million clones, roughly 92% found once; its top ten account for 0.37%. Sequencing was carried out using naive CD4+ T cells from PBMCs. Described subset: CD45RA+ positively selected. The source is a man between 18 and 35 years old in good health. Some clones in this sample may be carry-over from other donors' samples.

The CDR3, as DNA: TGTGCCAGCAGCCCCACCCTAGCGGGAGTGGATACGCAGTATTTT. Translation: CASSPTLAGVDTQYF. The chain carries TRBV5-4 and TRBJ2-3; 10 bases map to TRBD2. The length of the CDR3 is 15 residues. Germline CDR1 is SGHNT and CDR2 is YYREEE (reference sequence). V shed 4 bases and J 6 bases; nucleotides not matched to a gene: 8. Full variable domain (rest looked up from reference TRBV5-4 and TRBJ2-3): ETGVTQSPTHLIKTRGQQVTLRCSSQSGHNTVSWYQQALGQGPQFIFQYYREEENGRGNFPPRFSGLQFPNYSSELNVNALELDDSALYLCASSPTLAGVDTQYFGPGTRLTVL.

J is TRBJ1-2 and V is TRBV9; 7 positions agree with TRBD1. V dropped 3 bases and J dropped 1; count of bases not matched to a gene: 9. The germline V gene has CDR1 SGDLS and CDR2 YYNGEE. The CDR3 has 16 amino acids. The CDR3 region is CASSAPTGDHNYGYTF. CDR3 nucleotides: TGTGCCAGCAGCGCCCCCACAGGGGACCATAACTATGGCTACACCTTC.

The rearrangement links TRBV7-2 to TRBJ2-4, with 10 bases identical to TRBD1. Per the germline V gene, CDR1 is SGHTA and CDR2 is FQGNSA. V was clipped by 0 bases and J by 7 bases; unmatched bases: 3. This CDR3 has 15 amino acids. CDR3 nucleotide sequence: TGTGCCAGCAGCTTAGCGGGACAGGGGTTGAACATTCAGTACTTC. The encoded protein is CASSLAGQGLNIQYF.

The chain couples TRBV5-4 to TRBJ2-7, with 9 bases aligning to TRBD2. Germline CDR1 is SGHNT and CDR2 is YYREEE (reference sequence). This CDR3 spans 16 amino acids. Trimming cost V 0 bases and J 3 bases; bases outside gene matches: 7. The CDR3 DNA reads TGTGCCAGCAGCTTGGACCCTAGCGGGGCCCTCTACGAGCAGTACTTC. Its translation: CASSLDPSGALYEQYF.

The V gene is TRBV28, the J gene TRBJ2-1; 10 positions agree with TRBD2. J gave up 8 bases and V 11 bases, and 9 bases lay outside the gene matches. This CDR3 has 13 residues. Germline V gene lookup returns CDR1 MDHEN and CDR2 SYDVKM. The CDR3 loop reads CAVPASGRHEQFF. CDR3 sequence (DNA): TGTGCCGTTCCAGCTAGCGGGAGACATGAGCAGTTCTTC.